The source of this T cell receptor beta chain is a study of long-term antiretroviral therapy in people with HIV. Study-wide results and limits: Dominant in the repertoire at all time points were clones expanded before ART. Older ART regimens may have been in use when blood was drawn between the mid-2000s and the late 2010s.

Running of the v3.0 immunoSEQ assay took place at survey level. The data were produced by immunoSEQ multiplex PCR, yet TCRdb's version contains in-frame clones alone and is incomplete. The data show under 15,000 clones, with around 90% seen just once and 22% held by the top ten. The germline V gene has CDR1 MNHNS and CDR2 SASEGT. V lost 7 bases, J lost 5 bases, and 9 bases stayed unmatched. The CDR3 consists of 15 residues. Turning to this clone: Its antigen is unknown.

This sequence was found in a woman in her thirties or forties with HIV. The specimen was unsorted PBMCs, collected 2.1 years after starting antiretroviral therapy. The chain combines TRBV6-1 with TRBJ2-7, with 12 bases identical to TRBD1. The CDR3 sequence: CASTLPGTGGDEQYF. The CDR3 DNA sequence: TGTGCCAGCACCCTCCCTGGGACAGGGGGCGACGAGCAGTACTTC.